The clone carrying this TCR beta chain was counted a single time. Its antigen is still unknown. Sequencing was performed with immunoSEQ multiplex PCR; in TCRdb, only in-frame clones are kept and a portion is missing. Of approximately 130,000 clones in the sample, over 85% were seen once. The V gene's germline CDR1 is KGHSH and CDR2 LQKENI. This CDR3 has 14 residues. Trimming cost V 6 bases and J 7 bases; bases outside gene matches: 8. This record comes from a study of T cell responses to AZD1222 COVID-19 vaccine. Study context: Second-dose groups at about 4 or about 12 weeks were pooled.

Study results and caveats: Clonal diversity was possibly underestimated; the donors were predominantly white British and more often female. Only a handful of AZD1222 recipients tested seropositive at baseline. Sampled repertoires all dated from after the peak T cell response.

Sequences were derived from peripheral blood, sampled on day 0 of AZD1222 vaccination. This chain joins TRBV18 and TRBJ1-5; 8 bases map to TRBD1. The clonotype was recovered from an adult in good health. CDR3 region: CASSGGTGEQPQHF. The DNA of the CDR3 is TGTGCCAGCTCGGGGGGGACAGGAGAACAGCCCCAGCATTTT.